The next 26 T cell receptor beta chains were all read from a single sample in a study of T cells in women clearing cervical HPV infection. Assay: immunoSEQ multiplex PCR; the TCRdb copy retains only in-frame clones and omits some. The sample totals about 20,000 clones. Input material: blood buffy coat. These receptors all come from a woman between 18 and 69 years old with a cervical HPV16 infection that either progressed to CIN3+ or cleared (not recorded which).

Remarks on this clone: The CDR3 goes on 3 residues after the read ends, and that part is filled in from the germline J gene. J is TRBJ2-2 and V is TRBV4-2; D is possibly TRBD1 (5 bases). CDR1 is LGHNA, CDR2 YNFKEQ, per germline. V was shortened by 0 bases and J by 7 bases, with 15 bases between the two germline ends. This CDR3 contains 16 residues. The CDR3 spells CASSQDHSQGVGELFF. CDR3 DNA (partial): TGTGCCAGCAGCCAAGATCATAGTCAAGGGGTCGGGGAG.

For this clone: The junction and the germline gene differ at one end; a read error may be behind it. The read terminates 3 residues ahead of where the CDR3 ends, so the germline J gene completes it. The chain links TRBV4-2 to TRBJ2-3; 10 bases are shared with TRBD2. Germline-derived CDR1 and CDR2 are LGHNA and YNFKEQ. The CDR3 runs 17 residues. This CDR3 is CASSLTRTSGSTDTQYF. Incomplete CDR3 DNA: TGCGCCAGCAGCCTAACCAGGACTAGCGGAAGCACAGATACG.

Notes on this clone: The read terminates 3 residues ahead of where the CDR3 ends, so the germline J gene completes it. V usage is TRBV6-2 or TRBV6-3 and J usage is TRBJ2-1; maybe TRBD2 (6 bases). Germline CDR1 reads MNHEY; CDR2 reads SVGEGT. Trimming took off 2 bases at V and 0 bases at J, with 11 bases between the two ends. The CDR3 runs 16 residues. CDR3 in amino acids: CASSYPEGYSYNEQFF. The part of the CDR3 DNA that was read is TGTGCCAGCAGTTACCCGGAGGGGTACTCCTACAATGAG.

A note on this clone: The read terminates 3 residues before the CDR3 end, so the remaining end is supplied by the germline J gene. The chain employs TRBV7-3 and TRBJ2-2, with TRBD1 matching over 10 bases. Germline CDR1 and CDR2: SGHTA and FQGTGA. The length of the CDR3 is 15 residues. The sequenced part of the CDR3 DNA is TGTGCCAGCAGCTCCCAGGGACAGGGGTCCGGGCGG. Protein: CASSSQGQGSGR. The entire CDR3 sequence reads CASSSQGQGSGRLFF.

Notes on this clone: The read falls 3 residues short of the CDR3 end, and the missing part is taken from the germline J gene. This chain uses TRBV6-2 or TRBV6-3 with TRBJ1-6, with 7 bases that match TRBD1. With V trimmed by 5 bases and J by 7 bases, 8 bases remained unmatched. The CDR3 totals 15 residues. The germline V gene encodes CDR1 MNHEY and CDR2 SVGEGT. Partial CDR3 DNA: TGTGCCAGCAGTGACAGGGTCGGAAACAATTCACCC. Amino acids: CASSDRVGNNSP. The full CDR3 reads CASSDRVGNNSPLHF.

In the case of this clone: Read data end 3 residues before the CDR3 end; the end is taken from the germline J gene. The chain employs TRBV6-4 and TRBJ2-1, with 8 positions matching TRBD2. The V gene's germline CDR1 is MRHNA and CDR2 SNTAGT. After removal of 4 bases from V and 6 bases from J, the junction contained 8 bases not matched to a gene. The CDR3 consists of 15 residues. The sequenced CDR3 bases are TGTGCCAGCAGTGTCGGGGGGGCCGGATCCAATGAG. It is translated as CASSVGGAGSNE. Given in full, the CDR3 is CASSVGGAGSNEQFF.

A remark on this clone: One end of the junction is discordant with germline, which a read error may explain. The sequenced CDR3 bases are TGCGCCAGCAGCCAAGACTTCGGGGTGAGGGAGACC. It codes for CASSQDFGVRET. Given in full, the CDR3 is CASSQDFGVRETQYF. V is TRBV4-2 and J is TRBJ2-5, with D perhaps TRBD2 (5 bases). The DNA ends 3 residues before the CDR3 does, and the rest of the CDR3 is filled in from the germline J gene. The CDR3 runs 15 residues. Looked up from germline, CDR1 is LGHNA and CDR2 is YNFKEQ.

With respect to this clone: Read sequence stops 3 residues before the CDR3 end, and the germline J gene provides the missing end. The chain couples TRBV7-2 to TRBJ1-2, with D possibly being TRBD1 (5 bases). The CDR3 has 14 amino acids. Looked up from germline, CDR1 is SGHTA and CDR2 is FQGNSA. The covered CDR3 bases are TGTGCCAGCAGCTCGGGACTAGCGGGGTACGAC. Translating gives CASSSGLAGYD. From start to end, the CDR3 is CASSSGLAGYDYTF.

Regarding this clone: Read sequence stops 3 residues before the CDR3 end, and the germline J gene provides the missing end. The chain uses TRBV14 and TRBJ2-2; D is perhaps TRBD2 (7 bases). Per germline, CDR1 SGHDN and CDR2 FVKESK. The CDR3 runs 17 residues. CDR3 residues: CASSHRGAISYNSPLFF. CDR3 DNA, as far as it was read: TGTGCCAGCAGCCATCGGGGGGCAATCTCCTATAATTCACCG.

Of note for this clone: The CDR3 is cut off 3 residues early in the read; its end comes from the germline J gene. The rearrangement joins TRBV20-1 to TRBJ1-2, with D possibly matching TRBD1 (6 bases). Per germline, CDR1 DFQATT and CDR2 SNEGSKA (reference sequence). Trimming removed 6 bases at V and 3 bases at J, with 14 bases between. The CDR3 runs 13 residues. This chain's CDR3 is CSAQNRVDYGYTF. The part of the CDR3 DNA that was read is TGCAGTGCCCAAAACAGGGTAGACTATGGC.

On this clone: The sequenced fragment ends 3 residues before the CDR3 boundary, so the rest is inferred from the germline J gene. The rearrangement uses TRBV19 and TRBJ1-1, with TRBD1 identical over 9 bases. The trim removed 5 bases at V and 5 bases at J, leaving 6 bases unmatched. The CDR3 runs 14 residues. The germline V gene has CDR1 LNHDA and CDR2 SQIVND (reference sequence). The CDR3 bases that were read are TGTGCCAGTAGTCAACAGGGGGCTGGTACTGAA. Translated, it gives CASSQQGAGTE. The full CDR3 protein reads CASSQQGAGTEAFF. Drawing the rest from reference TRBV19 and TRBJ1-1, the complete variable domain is DGGITQSPKYLFRKEGQNVTLSCEQNLNHDAMYWYRQDPGQGLRLIYYSQIVNDFQKGDIAEGYSVSREKKESFPLTVTSAQKNPTAFYLCASSQQGAGTEAFFGQGTRLTVV.

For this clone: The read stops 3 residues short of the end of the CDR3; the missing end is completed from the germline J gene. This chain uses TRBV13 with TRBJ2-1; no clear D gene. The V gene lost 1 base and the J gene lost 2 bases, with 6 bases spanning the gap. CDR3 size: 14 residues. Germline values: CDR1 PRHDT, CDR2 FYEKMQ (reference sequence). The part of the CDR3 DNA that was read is TGTGCCAGCAGCTTAGCAGGCGCCTACAATGAG. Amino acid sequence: CASSLAGAYNE. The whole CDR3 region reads CASSLAGAYNEQFF.

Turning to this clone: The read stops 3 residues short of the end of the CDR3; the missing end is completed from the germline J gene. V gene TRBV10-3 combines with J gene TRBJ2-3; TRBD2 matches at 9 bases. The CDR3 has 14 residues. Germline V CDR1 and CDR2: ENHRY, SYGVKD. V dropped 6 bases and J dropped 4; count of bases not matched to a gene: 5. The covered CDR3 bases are TGTGCCATCAGGGCGGGGGGGCCCGCAGATACG. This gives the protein CAIRAGGPADT. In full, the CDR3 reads CAIRAGGPADTQYF.

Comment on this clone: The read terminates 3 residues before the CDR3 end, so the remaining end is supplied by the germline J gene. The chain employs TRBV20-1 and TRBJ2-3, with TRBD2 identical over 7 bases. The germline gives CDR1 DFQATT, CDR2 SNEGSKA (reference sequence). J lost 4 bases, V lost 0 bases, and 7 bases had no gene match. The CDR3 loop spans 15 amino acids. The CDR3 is CSARDGAGEPDTQYF. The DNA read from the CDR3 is TGCAGTGCTAGAGATGGCGCGGGGGAGCCAGATACG.

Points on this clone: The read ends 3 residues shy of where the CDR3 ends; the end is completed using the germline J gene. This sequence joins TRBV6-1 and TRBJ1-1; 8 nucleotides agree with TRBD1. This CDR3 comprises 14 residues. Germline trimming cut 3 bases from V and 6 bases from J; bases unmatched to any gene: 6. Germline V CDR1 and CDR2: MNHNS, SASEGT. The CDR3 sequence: CASSDDRGGAEAFF. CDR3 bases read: TGTGCCAGCAGTGACGACAGGGGTGGGGCTGAA.

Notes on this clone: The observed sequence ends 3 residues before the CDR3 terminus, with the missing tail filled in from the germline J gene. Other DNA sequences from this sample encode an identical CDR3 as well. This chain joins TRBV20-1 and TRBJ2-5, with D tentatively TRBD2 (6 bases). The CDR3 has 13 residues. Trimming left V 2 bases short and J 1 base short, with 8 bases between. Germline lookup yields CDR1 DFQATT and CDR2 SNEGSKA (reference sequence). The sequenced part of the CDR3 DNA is TGCAGTGCTAGACGGGACTTCCAAGAGACC. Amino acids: CSARRDFQET. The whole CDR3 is CSARRDFQETQYF.

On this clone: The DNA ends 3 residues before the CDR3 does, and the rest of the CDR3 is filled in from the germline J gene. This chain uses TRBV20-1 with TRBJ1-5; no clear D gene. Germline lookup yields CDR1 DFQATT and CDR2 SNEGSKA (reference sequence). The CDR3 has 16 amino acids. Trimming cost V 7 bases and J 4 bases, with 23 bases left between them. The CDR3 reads CSVAPNKGRTNQPQHF. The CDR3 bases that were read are TGCAGTGTAGCACCCAACAAAGGGAGGACTAATCAGCCC.

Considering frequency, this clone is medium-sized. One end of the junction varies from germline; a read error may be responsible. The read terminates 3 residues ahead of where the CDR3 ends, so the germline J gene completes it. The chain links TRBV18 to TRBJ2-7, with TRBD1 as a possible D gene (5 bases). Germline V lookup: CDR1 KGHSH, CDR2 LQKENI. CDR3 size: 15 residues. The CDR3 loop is CASSPPMQGSNEQYF. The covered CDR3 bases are TGTGCCAGCTCCCCACCCATGCAGGGTTCCAACGAG.

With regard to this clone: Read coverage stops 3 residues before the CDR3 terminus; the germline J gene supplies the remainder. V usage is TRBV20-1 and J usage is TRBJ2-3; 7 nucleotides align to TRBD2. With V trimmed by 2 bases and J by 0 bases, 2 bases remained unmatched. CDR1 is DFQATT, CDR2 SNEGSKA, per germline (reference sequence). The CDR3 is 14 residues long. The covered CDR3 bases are TGCAGTGCTAGAAGAGCGGGGAGCACAGATACG. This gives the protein CSARRAGSTDT. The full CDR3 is CSARRAGSTDTQYF.

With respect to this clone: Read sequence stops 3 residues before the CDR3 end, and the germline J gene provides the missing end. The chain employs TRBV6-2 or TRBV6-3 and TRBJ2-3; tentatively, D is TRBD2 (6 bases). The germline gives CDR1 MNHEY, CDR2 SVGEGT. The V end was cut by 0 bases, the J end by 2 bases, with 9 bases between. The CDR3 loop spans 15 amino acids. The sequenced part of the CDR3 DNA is TGTGCCAGCAGTTACTCCGGGGGAATCACAGATACG. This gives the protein CASSYSGGITDT. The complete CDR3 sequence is CASSYSGGITDTQYF.

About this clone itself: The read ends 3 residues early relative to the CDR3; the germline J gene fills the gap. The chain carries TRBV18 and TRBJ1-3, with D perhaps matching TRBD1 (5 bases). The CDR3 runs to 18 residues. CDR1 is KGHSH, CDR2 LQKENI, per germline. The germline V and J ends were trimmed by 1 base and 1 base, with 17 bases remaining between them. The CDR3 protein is CASSPQLMSAGSGNTIYF. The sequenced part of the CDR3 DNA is TGTGCCAGCTCACCACAACTCATGAGCGCAGGGTCTGGAAACACC.

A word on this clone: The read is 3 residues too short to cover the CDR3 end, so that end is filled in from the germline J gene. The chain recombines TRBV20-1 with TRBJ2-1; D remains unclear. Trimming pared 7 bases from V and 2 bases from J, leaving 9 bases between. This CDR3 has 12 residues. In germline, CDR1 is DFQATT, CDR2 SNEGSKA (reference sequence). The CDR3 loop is CSGRPTYNEQFF. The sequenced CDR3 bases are TGCAGTGGCCGCCCTACCTACAATGAG.

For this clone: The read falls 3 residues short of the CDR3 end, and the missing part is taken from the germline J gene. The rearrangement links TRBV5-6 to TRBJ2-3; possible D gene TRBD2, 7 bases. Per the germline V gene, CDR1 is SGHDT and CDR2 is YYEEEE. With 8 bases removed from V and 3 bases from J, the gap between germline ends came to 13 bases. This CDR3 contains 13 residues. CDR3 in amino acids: CASKRGGTDTQYF. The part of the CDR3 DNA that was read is TGTGCCAGTAAAAGGGGGGGGACAGATACG.

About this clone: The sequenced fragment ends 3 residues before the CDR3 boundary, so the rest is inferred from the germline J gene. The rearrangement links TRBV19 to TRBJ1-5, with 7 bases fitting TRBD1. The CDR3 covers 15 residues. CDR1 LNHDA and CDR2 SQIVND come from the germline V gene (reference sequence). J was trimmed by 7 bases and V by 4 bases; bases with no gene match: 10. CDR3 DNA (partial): TGTGCCAGTAGTACAGCAACTCGACAGGGACAGCCC. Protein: CASSTATRQGQP. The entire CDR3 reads CASSTATRQGQPQHF.

The CDR3 region is CAWSGGMPGPLHF. The part of the CDR3 DNA that was read is TGTGCCTGGAGTGGGGGCATGCCAGGCCCC. The chain combines TRBV30 with TRBJ1-6, with a tentative D call TRBD1 (5 bases). Read sequence stops 3 residues before the CDR3 end, and the germline J gene provides the missing end. The CDR3 covers 13 residues. The germline V gene encodes CDR1 GTSNPN and CDR2 SVGIG (reference sequence).

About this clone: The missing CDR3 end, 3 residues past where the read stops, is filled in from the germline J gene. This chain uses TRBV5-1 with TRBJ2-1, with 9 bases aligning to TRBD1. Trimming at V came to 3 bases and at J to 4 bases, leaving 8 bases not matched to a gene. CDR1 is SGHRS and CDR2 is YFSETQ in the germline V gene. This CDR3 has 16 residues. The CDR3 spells CASSWDRAIGYNEQFF. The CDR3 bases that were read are TGCGCCAGCAGCTGGGACAGGGCGATCGGGTACAATGAG.